The 14 T cell receptor beta chains in this list originate from one sample, sequenced in a study of T cell responses to AZD1222 COVID-19 vaccine. Only in-frame clones appear in the TCRdb table, and some are missing; sequencing was by immunoSEQ multiplex PCR. Of 150,000 or so clones listed, about 89% are singletons. The sequencing here drew on peripheral blood, taken on day 0 of AZD1222 vaccination. The receptors derive from an adult in good health.

This clone was counted once. The CDR3 coding sequence is TGTGCCAGCTCACCACGGGCCGGAAGCCTTGATAGCTATGGCTACACCTTC. Translating gives CASSPRAGSLDSYGYTF. The chain recombines TRBV18 with TRBJ1-2, with D uncertain. The V gene lost 1 base and the J gene lost 4 bases, with 19 bases spanning the gap. The germline CDR1 and CDR2 sequences are KGHSH and LQKENI. CDR3 length equals 17 residues.

The genes are TRBV18 and TRBJ2-7, with TRBD2 as a possible D gene (5 bases). V gave up 5 bases and J gave up 8 bases, with 16 bases separating them. Per germline, CDR1 KGHSH and CDR2 LQKENI. The CDR3 contains 13 residues. CDR3 loop: CASSFEGGKKQYF. In DNA form, the CDR3 reads TGTGCCAGCTCATTTGAGGGCGGAAAAAAGCAGTACTTC.

The CDR3 DNA follows: TGTGCCAGCAGTTACGGGCTAGCGGGAGTAAATGAGCAGTTCTTC. Translation gives CASSYGLAGVNEQFF. The chain couples TRBV6-2 or TRBV6-3 to TRBJ2-1, with TRBD2 matching 10 bases. With 2 bases clipped from V and 7 bases from J, the junction kept 5 bases outside the gene matches. Germline CDR1 is MNHEY and CDR2 is SVGEGT. The CDR3 has 15 residues.

The gene calls are TRBV14 and TRBJ2-7, with D perhaps TRBD1 (6 bases). This CDR3 is built from 15 residues. V lost 4 bases, J lost 3 bases, and 16 bases lay in between. The germline V gene encodes CDR1 SGHDN and CDR2 FVKESK. Here the CDR3 DNA reads TGTGCCAGCAGCCTGATGACAGGAGCCTACTACGAGCAGTACTTC. Protein sequence: CASSLMTGAYYEQYF.

The chain is built from TRBV28 and TRBJ2-7; 7 bases are shared with TRBD1. CDR1 and CDR2 from the germline V gene are MDHEN and SYDVKM. V was pared by 5 bases and J by 2 bases, with 3 bases of the junction left unmatched. This CDR3 region has 13 residues. DNA of the CDR3: TGTGCCAGCAGTGACAGGGTCCCCTACGAGCAGTACTTC. Amino acid sequence: CASSDRVPYEQYF.

V gene TRBV2 combines with J gene TRBJ1-6, with 7 nucleotides matching TRBD1. The CDR3 contains 17 residues. V trimming: 6 bases; J trimming: 4 bases; junction bases outside the gene matches: 12. The germline V gene encodes CDR1 SNHLY and CDR2 FYNNEI. The CDR3: CASRFISGTDYNSPLHF. The CDR3 DNA sequence: TGTGCCAGCAGATTCATATCCGGGACAGATTATAATTCACCCCTCCACTTT.

This clone counts as medium-sized (0.01 to 0.1%). The J gene is TRBJ1-2, the V gene TRBV14, with 7 bases aligning to TRBD1. Germline-derived CDR1 and CDR2 are SGHDN and FVKESK. V shed 6 bases, J shed 4 bases, and the junction held 5 bases outside the gene matches. The CDR3 runs 13 residues. Here the CDR3 reads CASRGDSPYGYTF. CDR3 DNA sequence: TGTGCCAGCAGGGGGGACAGTCCCTATGGCTACACCTTC.

The rearrangement joins TRBV19 to TRBJ2-7, with 12 bases lining up with TRBD1. This CDR3 region has 15 residues. V shed 6 bases and J 5 bases; nucleotides not matched to a gene: 8. Germline-derived CDR1 and CDR2 are LNHDA and SQIVND (reference sequence). CDR3 nucleotide sequence: TGTGCCAGTAGACTATCCGGGACAGGGGGCCACGAGCAGTACTTC. Protein product: CASRLSGTGGHEQYF.

The chain uses TRBV18 and TRBJ2-5, with 7 bases fitting TRBD2. The germline V gene has CDR1 KGHSH and CDR2 LQKENI. With V trimmed by 4 bases and J by 1 base, 3 bases remained unmatched. CDR3 size: 14 residues. In nucleotides, the CDR3 is TGTGCCAGCTCACTACTAGCGTCCCAAGAGACCCAGTACTTC. Translation: CASSLLASQETQYF.

The chain carries TRBV9 and TRBJ2-3; 8 nucleotides match TRBD1. Germline values: CDR1 SGDLS, CDR2 YYNGEE. The CDR3 is 15 residues long. V was clipped by 3 bases and J by 1 base; unmatched bases: 4. CDR3 loop: CASSGQGLGTDTQYF. CDR3 nucleotides: TGTGCCAGCAGCGGACAGGGGCTAGGCACAGATACGCAGTATTTT.

CDR3 bases: TGTGCCAGTAGTATAATGCCGGGGGGTTTTACACCCCTCCACTTT. Translation gives CASSIMPGGFTPLHF. V gene TRBV19 combines with J gene TRBJ1-6; a possible D gene is TRBD1 (5 bases). The length of the CDR3 is 15 residues. V shed 2 bases and J shed 11 bases, with 16 bases lying between them. Germline CDR1 and CDR2: LNHDA and SQIVND (reference sequence).

V and J are TRBV14 and TRBJ1-2; D not resolved. Trimming removed 0 bases from V and 8 bases from J, with 7 bases in between. This CDR3 comprises 12 residues. CDR1 SGHDN and CDR2 FVKESK come from the germline V gene. CDR3 sequence reads: CASSQDTGGYTF. Written as DNA, the CDR3 is TGTGCCAGCAGCCAAGATACGGGGGGCTACACCTTC.

This clone was picked up a small number of times. The V call is TRBV6-5, the J call TRBJ1-4; 10 bases agree with TRBD1. The length of the CDR3 is 15 residues. Germline lookup yields CDR1 MNHEY and CDR2 SVGAGI. Trimming took 6 bases from V and 8 from J; bases not matched to a gene: 9. The CDR3 is CASRSGGTGDEKLFF. DNA of the CDR3: TGTGCCAGCAGGTCGGGCGGGACAGGGGACGAAAAACTGTTTTTT.

The chain joins TRBV3-1 (or the pseudogene TRBV3-2) to TRBJ2-7; TRBD1 agrees at 8 bases. V was clipped by 5 bases and J by 5 bases; unmatched bases: 8. Germline V gene lookup returns CDR1 LGHDT and CDR2 YNNKEL (reference sequence). The CDR3 is 14 residues long. The CDR3 here is CASSGTDRGNEQYF. CDR3 nucleotides: TGTGCCAGCAGCGGAACCGACAGGGGAAACGAGCAGTACTTC.